These 24 T cell receptor beta chains originate from one sample sequenced in a study of blood T cell repertoires in COVID-19. TCRdb's table, derived via immunoSEQ multiplex PCR, lists solely in-frame clones and lacks some. The data hold some 220,000 clones, with around 85% observed a single time. Sequenced material: peripheral blood. These receptors came from a woman in her 70s with COVID-19, enrolled during active disease.

The chain couples TRBV14 to TRBJ2-3, with 10 bases matching TRBD2. The CDR3 runs 17 residues. With V trimmed by 4 bases and J by 3 bases, 10 bases remained unmatched. CDR1 and CDR2 (germline): SGHDN, FVKESK. The CDR3 nucleotides read TGTGCCAGCAGCCCACTAAGGACTAGCGGTAGGACAGATACGCAGTATTTT. This gives the protein CASSPLRTSGRTDTQYF.

The chain couples TRBV19 to TRBJ2-7; perhaps TRBD1 as D (5 bases). CDR3 length: 14 amino acids. CDR1 and CDR2 from the germline V gene are LNHDA and SQIVND (reference sequence). V dropped 3 bases and J dropped 3 bases, with 12 bases sitting between them. In DNA form, the CDR3 reads TGTGCCAGTAGTATTGGTCCAGGGAACTACGAGCAGTACTTC. Translation: CASSIGPGNYEQYF.

In its sample, this clone was seen a few times. In DNA form, the CDR3 reads TGTGCCAGCAGCTTAAAGGTCGAACAGGGGCCTACTAACTATGGCTACACCTTC. It encodes CASSLKVEQGPTNYGYTF. The chain carries TRBV21-1 and TRBJ1-2; the DNA was not used to check the table's D call, TRBD1. TRBV21-1 is assigned pseudogene status. The CDR3 is made up of 18 amino acids.

The chain combines TRBV19 with TRBJ1-4; 9 bases map to TRBD1. From germline, CDR1 is LNHDA and CDR2 SQIVND (reference sequence). The CDR3 is 14 amino acids. V gave up 7 bases and J gave up 8 bases; unmatched junction bases: 8. CDR3 protein: CASTRQGDNEKLFF. The CDR3 DNA follows: TGTGCCAGTACCCGACAGGGGGACAACGAAAAACTGTTTTTT.

V and J are TRBV6-6 and TRBJ1-2; unclear D gene. Trimming took off 5 bases at V and 2 bases at J, with 15 bases between the two ends. The CDR3 is 15 amino acids. The germline gives CDR1 MNHNY, CDR2 SVGAGI (reference sequence). The CDR3 nucleotides read TGTGCCAGCAGTACCGGTCGCCACGCAAACTATGGCTACACCTTC. Amino acids: CASSTGRHANYGYTF.

The chain recombines TRBV4-1 with TRBJ1-2; 10 bases are shared with TRBD1. There are 19 residues in the CDR3. Germline V CDR1 and CDR2: MGHRA, YSYEKL. Trimming at V came to 3 bases and at J to 3 bases, leaving 16 bases not matched to a gene. The CDR3 nucleotides read TGCGCCAGCAGCCAGGAGATGGGGACAGGGGTCCTTTCCGACTATGGCTACACCTTC. Translating it yields CASSQEMGTGVLSDYGYTF.

The genes are TRBV9 and TRBJ2-3; 8 bases agree with TRBD2. The CDR3 totals 17 residues. Germline assignment: CDR1 SGDLS and CDR2 YYNGEE. Trimming removed 4 bases from V and 0 bases from J; junction bases left unmatched: 10. CDR3 bases: TGTGCCAGCAGCCCGCGGGGGGCGGGGGTCAGCACAGATACGCAGTATTTT. Protein product: CASSPRGAGVSTDTQYF.

This chain joins TRBV5-5 and TRBJ1-1; 7 positions match TRBD1. CDR1 and CDR2 from the germline V gene are SGHKS and YYEKEE (reference sequence). The CDR3 has 16 amino acids. Unmatched junction bases numbered 7, after V lost 0 bases and J lost 2 bases. The CDR3: CASSLEGGTVNTEAFF. In DNA, the CDR3 is TGTGCCAGCAGCTTGGAGGGCGGGACAGTTAACACTGAAGCTTTCTTT.

This clone was seen a handful of times. The genes are TRBV7-3 and TRBJ2-1; D might be TRBD2 (5 bases). V lost 1 base to trimming and J lost 4 bases, with 23 bases between them. Per the germline V gene, CDR1 is SGHTA and CDR2 is FQGTGA. The CDR3 has 19 amino acids. The CDR3 sequence is CASSLNPPGSLPIYNEQFF. DNA of the CDR3: TGTGCCAGCAGCTTAAATCCCCCGGGGTCCCTCCCTATTTACAATGAGCAGTTCTTC.

V and J are TRBV4-2 and TRBJ2-5; 10 bases match TRBD2. J was trimmed by 4 bases and V by 0 bases; bases with no gene match: 11. There are 18 residues in the CDR3. Looked up from germline, CDR1 is LGHNA and CDR2 is YNFKEQ. The CDR3 sequence: CASSQDQRGGTGAETQYF. For the CDR3, the DNA is TGTGCCAGCAGCCAAGATCAGCGGGGGGGCACGGGCGCAGAGACCCAGTACTTC.

The chain recombines TRBV3-1 (or the pseudogene TRBV3-2) with TRBJ1-1; tentative D call: TRBD1 (5 bases). V gave up 4 bases and J gave up 2 bases, with 14 bases separating them. This CDR3 is built from 15 residues. Per germline, CDR1 LGHDT and CDR2 YNNKEL (reference sequence). The CDR3 protein is CASSLGGWGNTEAFF. The CDR3 nucleotides are TGTGCCAGCAGCCTCGGTGGGTGGGGCAACACTGAAGCTTTCTTT.

The chain recombines TRBV18 with TRBJ2-2; 11 nucleotides agree with TRBD2. With 4 bases clipped from V and 4 bases from J, the junction kept 5 bases outside the gene matches. Germline CDR1 is KGHSH and CDR2 is LQKENI. The CDR3 extends over 16 amino acids. CDR3 sequence reads: CASSLTSGGSTGELFF. In DNA, the CDR3 is TGTGCCAGCTCACTAACTAGCGGGGGATCCACCGGGGAGCTGTTTTTT.

The gene calls are TRBV14 and TRBJ1-5, with D perhaps matching TRBD1 (5 bases). CDR1 and CDR2 from the germline V gene are SGHDN and FVKESK. V was trimmed by 4 bases and J by 5 bases, leaving 21 bases between them. The CDR3 is 17 residues long. In DNA, the CDR3 is TGTGCCAGCAGCCGACGCGGGGATCCGCAGACAGATCAGCCCCAGCATTTT. Amino acids: CASSRRGDPQTDQPQHF.

This clone has a single count. As DNA, the CDR3 is TGTGCCATCAGACGGGAGAACTTGAACACTGAAGCTTTCTTT. This translates into CAIRRENLNTEAFF. J is TRBJ1-1 and V is TRBV10-3; D ambiguous. V was shortened by 6 bases and J by 0 bases, with 11 bases between the two germline ends. Germline CDR1 and CDR2: ENHRY and SYGVKD. This CDR3 region has 14 residues.

The rearrangement joins TRBV11-3 to TRBJ2-1; weak D call: TRBD2 (6 bases). The CDR3 has 16 amino acids. Germline assignment: CDR1 SGHNT and CDR2 YENEEA. Trimming cost V 3 bases and J 1 base, with 13 bases left between them. The CDR3 protein is CASSFSGSRSYNEQFF. The CDR3 DNA follows: TGTGCCAGCAGCTTCTCCGGGAGTAGATCCTACAATGAGCAGTTCTTC.

The genes are TRBV3-1 (or the pseudogene TRBV3-2) and TRBJ1-3; 7 bases agree with TRBD1. There are 17 residues in the CDR3. Germline-derived CDR1 and CDR2 are LGHDT and YNNKEL (reference sequence). The V and J ends lost 4 bases and 0 bases, in that order; junction bases with no gene match: 9. The CDR3 is CASSLPQGPSSGNTIYF. The CDR3 DNA sequence: TGTGCCAGCAGCCTCCCACAGGGGCCCAGCTCTGGAAACACCATATATTTT.

The chain links TRBV9 to TRBJ1-4; D unclear. The length of the CDR3 is 15 residues. Trimming took 1 base from V and 8 from J, leaving 15 bases between them. Germline CDR1 is SGDLS and CDR2 is YYNGEE. CDR3 nucleotide sequence: TGTGCCAGCAGCGTAATTTCGGGTAGTGGCGAAAAACTGTTTTTT. Encoded protein: CASSVISGSGEKLFF.

The J gene is TRBJ2-1, the V gene TRBV29-1, with D perhaps TRBD1 (5 bases). The V end was cut by 1 base, the J end by 7 bases, with 8 bases between. In germline, CDR1 is SQVTM, CDR2 ANQGSEA. The CDR3 runs to 12 residues. The CDR3 sequence: CSVEGGLNEQFF. The CDR3 region has the DNA TGCAGCGTTGAAGGGGGCTTAAATGAGCAGTTCTTC.

This clone appeared once. The chain joins TRBV10-3 to TRBJ1-1; 7 bases fit TRBD1. V trimming: 3 bases; J trimming: 1 base; junction bases outside the gene matches: 5. From germline, CDR1 is ENHRY and CDR2 SYGVKD. CDR3 length: 15 amino acids. The CDR3 DNA is TGTGCCATCAGTGACCCTACAGGGGCGAACACTGAAGCTTTCTTT. Encoded protein: CAISDPTGANTEAFF.

In this sample, this clone turned up a few times. The gene calls are TRBV3-1 (or the pseudogene TRBV3-2) and TRBJ2-2; 9 bases fit TRBD1. Germline V gene sequence: CDR1 LGHDT, CDR2 YNNKEL (reference sequence). After removal of 4 bases from V and 7 bases from J, the junction contained 4 bases not matched to a gene. The length of the CDR3 is 14 residues. The CDR3 here is CASSPQGASGELFF. The DNA of the CDR3 is TGTGCCAGCAGCCCACAGGGGGCTAGCGGGGAGCTGTTTTTT.

The chain employs TRBV27 and TRBJ1-1, with D possibly being TRBD1 (5 bases). This CDR3 is 15 amino acids long. V was shortened by 2 bases and J by 2 bases, with 12 bases between the two germline ends. The germline CDR1 and CDR2 sequences are MNHEY and SMNVEV (reference sequence). The CDR3 region is CASSLNHGGNTEAFF. The CDR3 nucleotides read TGTGCCAGCAGTTTAAATCACGGGGGAAACACTGAAGCTTTCTTT.

The genes are TRBV18 and TRBJ1-2; D ambiguous. Trimming took off 4 bases at V and 3 bases at J, with 12 bases between the two ends. CDR1 KGHSH and CDR2 LQKENI come from the germline V gene. CDR3 length equals 14 residues. The CDR3: CASSQEGTYYGYTF. The CDR3 DNA reads TGTGCCAGCTCACAGGAGGGAACATACTATGGCTACACCTTC.

The chain has TRBV5-1 and TRBJ2-2; weak D call: TRBD1 (6 bases). The CDR3 extends over 13 amino acids. Germline CDR1 SGHRS, CDR2 YFSETQ. V was clipped by 5 bases and J by 6 bases, with 11 bases between them. The CDR3 DNA sequence: TGCGCCAGCAGTTCCGACAGGCCCGGGGAGCTGTTTTTT. This sequence encodes CASSSDRPGELFF.

The chain employs TRBV27 and TRBJ1-5; 7 bases agree with TRBD1. J lost 5 bases, V lost 5 bases, and 12 bases had no gene match. The CDR3 sequence is 16 residues long. In germline, CDR1 is MNHEY, CDR2 SMNVEV (reference sequence). CDR3 in DNA: TGTGCCAGCAGTCTAACCCCCGACAGGGCGGATCAGCCCCAGCATTTT. Translating it yields CASSLTPDRADQPQHF.